The entry below describes one TCR beta chain. Its matching antigen is unknown. One end of the junction does not line up with germline, which may come from a read error. TCRdb redid the calling of the RT-PCR reads with MiXCR, one entry per CDR3 protein. The sample holds around 480,000 distinct CDR3 sequences, 9.5% to 13% seen once. The data belong to a study of response to subunit inactivated influenza vaccine. Study-wide points: After each seasonal influenza vaccination, few new T cells are recruited, the authors suggested.

CDR1 and CDR2 (germline): SGHDT, YYEEEE. This CDR3 comprises 13 residues. The genes are TRBV5-6 and TRBJ1-1; perhaps TRBD1 as D (6 bases). The sequencing here drew on PBMCs from blood, taken roughly 45 days after vaccination. The clonotype comes from a man in his fifties who received an inactivated influenza vaccine. The CDR3 loop is CVSSKGGNTEAFF. The CDR3, as DNA: TGTGTCAGCAGCAAAGGGGGGAACACTGAAGCTTTCTTT. Using reference TRBV5-6 and TRBJ1-1 for the parts outside the CDR3, the full variable domain is DAGVTQSPTHLIKTRGQQVTLRCSPKSGHDTVSWYQQALGQGPQFIFQYYEEEERQRGNFPDRFSGHQFPNYSSELNVNALLLGDSALYLCVSSKGGNTEAFFGQGTRLTVV.